The clone carrying this T cell receptor (beta chain) was recorded at least ten times. Its matching antigen is unknown. These data originate in a study of molecular identifiers for immune sequencing clone quantification. Study-level information: RNA from 20,000 or 100,000 naive CD8 cells was split five ways in replicates, with four sequenced.

Study-wide points: Spiked TCR RNA from one Jurkat cell reportedly showed up when mixed among 850,000 to 1,000,000 naive cells. Clone sizes that are highly expanded could be underestimated when identical TCR molecules share a barcode.

TCRdb processed the PCR reads anew with MiXCR; each CDR3 protein has one entry. The sample records over 600,000 distinct CDR3 sequences, roughly 21% being singletons. Per the germline V gene, CDR1 is LGHNA and CDR2 is YNFKEQ. The CDR3 is 16 amino acids. V lost 4 bases and J lost 7; bases outside the gene matches: 10. The sequencing input was naive CD8+ T cells from blood, with Jurkat cell RNA spiked in. Subset reported: FACS-sorted CD8+CD4-CCR7+CD45RA+ naive T cells. This clonotype originated in a human donor in good health. Some libraries in this study had Jurkat cell RNA spiked in. This sequence joins TRBV4-2 and TRBJ1-4, with 9 positions matching TRBD1. CDR3 DNA sequence: TGTGCCAGCAGCCCGATTCAACAGGGGGCATCTGAAAAACTGTTTTTT. Residues: CASSPIQQGASEKLFF.